The next 4 T cell receptor beta chains were all read from a single sample in a study of CD8+CD57+ T cells in acquired aplastic anemia. Genomic DNA, the template, was used for profiling of the TCR beta VDJ and CDR3. MiXCR, applied by TCRdb to the reads, yields one record per CDR3 protein. Here the sample spans roughly 200,000 distinct CDR3 sequences, roughly 57% being singletons. Source material: sorted CD4+, CD8+, or CD8+CD57+ T cells (not recorded which) from PBMCs. The receptors were sampled from a human donor in good health.

This sequence joins TRBV2 and TRBJ2-3; D may be TRBD2 (6 bases). The CDR3 has 12 residues. V lost 7 bases, J lost 6 bases, and 11 bases lay in between. Germline loops: CDR1 SNHLY, CDR2 FYNNEI. CDR3 DNA: TGTGCCAGCACCTCCGGAGGGGATACGCAGTATTTT. As protein: CASTSGGDTQYF.

A note on this clonotype: Germline is not matched at one junction end, which may reflect a read error. This rearrangement joins TRBV13 to TRBJ1-3; D is ambiguous. CDR1 and CDR2 (germline): PRHDT, FYEKMQ (reference sequence). The CDR3 has 12 amino acids. CDR3 loop: CASSQELGTIYF. CDR3 nucleotide sequence: TGCGCCAGCAGCCAAGAATTGGGCACCATATATTTT.

This clonotype was found a few times. V usage is TRBV27 and J usage is TRBJ1-5; D is ambiguous. This CDR3 comprises 12 residues. V dropped 3 bases and J dropped 6 bases, with 6 bases sitting between them. Germline V lookup: CDR1 MNHEY, CDR2 SMNVEV (reference sequence). This CDR3 is CASSFLGQPQHF. The CDR3 nucleotides are TGTGCCAGCAGTTTTTTGGGTCAGCCCCAGCATTTT.

Worth noting for this clonotype: Compared with germline, one end of the junction differs, possibly owing to a read error. The chain carries TRBV9 and TRBJ1-1, with 7 bases matching TRBD1. Germline V gives CDR1 SGDLS, CDR2 YYNGEE. The CDR3 is 14 amino acids. Here the CDR3 reads CASSVTGVNAEAFF. In DNA, the CDR3 is TGTGCCAGCAGCGTAACAGGGGTGAACGCTGAAGCTTTCTTT.